These T cell receptor beta chains were read from a single sample in a study of blood T cell repertoires in COVID-19. Clones were sequenced by immunoSEQ multiplex PCR, and TCRdb holds only the in-frame ones, with some missing. The sample carries nearly 200,000 clones, around four fifths recorded once. The sample taken for sequencing was peripheral blood. The receptors come from a woman between 65 and 79 years old with active or convalescent COVID-19. CDR3s include the opening cysteine and the closing phenylalanine or tryptophan. The D gene is left open where the match is weak. Only part of the rows carry a size: once, few, many, or a class if the clone is expanded.

j_call v_call clone_size d_call cdr3_nt cdr3_aa
TRBJ2-5 TRBV9 . TRBD1 TGTGCCAGCAGCGTAGCTGGGACAGGGAGGTCGGAGACCCAGTACTTC CASSVAGTGRSETQYF
TRBJ2-1 TRBV5-1 . TRBD2 TGCGCCAGCAGCCAAACTACCGGGACTAGCGGAAACAATGAGCAGTTCTTC CASSQTTGTSGNNEQFF
TRBJ1-2 TRBV24-1 . . TGTGCCACCAGTGACAGATACTATGGCTACACCTTC CATSDRYYGYTF
TRBJ2-3 TRBV9 . TRBD1 TGTGCCAGCAGCTTAGGACAGGGTGCAGATACGCAGTATTTT CASSLGQGADTQYF
TRBJ2-1 TRBV29-1 once . TGCAGTGTACTCCACGGACTTAGCCGTGAGCAGTTCTTC CSVLHGLSREQFF
TRBJ2-1 TRBV5-4 . . TGTGCCAGCAGCCCCCGAGGCCCTTACAATGAGCAGTTCTTC CASSPRGPYNEQFF
TRBJ2-1 TRBV6-6 . . TGTGCCAGCAGTTACTCAGGCAGGGTCGTTAAAAATGAGCAGTTCTTC CASSYSGRVVKNEQFF
TRBJ2-7 TRBV11-1 . TRBD2 TGTGCCAGCAGCTTAGAGGCGGGAGGCCCATCCTACGAGCAGTACTTC CASSLEAGGPSYEQYF
TRBJ2-7 TRBV4-2 . . TGTGCCAGCAGCCAAGGAGGAGGGGCGGATGTCCTCGAGCAGTACTTC CASSQGGGADVLEQYF
TRBJ1-1 TRBV29-1 . . TGCAGCGTTGAACTGACAAACACTGAAGCTTTCTTT CSVELTNTEAFF
TRBJ2-3 TRBV4-1 . TRBD1 TGCGCCAGCAGCCAAGACCCGGGACAGGGAACTGATACGCAGTATTTT CASSQDPGQGTDTQYF
TRBJ1-2 TRBV7-7 . . TGTGCCAGCAGCTTAATTATTTTGGAGGGATCAACTTATGGCTACACCTTC CASSLIILEGSTYGYTF
TRBJ2-7 TRBV6-5 . TRBD2 TGTGCCAGCACCTACGGACTAGAAGAGTACACCGAGCAGTACTTC CASTYGLEEYTEQYF
TRBJ2-7 TRBV3-1/TRBV3-2 . . TGTGCCAGCAGTCGGACAGATGGCGAGCAGTACTTC CASSRTDGEQYF
TRBJ2-2 TRBV9 . . TGTGCCAGCAGTTCAGGGAACACCGGGGAGCTGTTTTTT CASSSGNTGELFF
TRBJ1-5 TRBV30 . TRBD1 TGTGCCTGGTCCCTGGGGACAGATCAGCCCCAGCATTTT CAWSLGTDQPQHF
TRBJ2-5 TRBV5-4 . TRBD1 TGTGCCAGCAGCTTAGACAGGGGGTTAGGTGAGACCCAGTACTTC CASSLDRGLGETQYF
TRBJ1-4 TRBV6-5 . . TGTGCCAGCAGTTACGTCCGGGGAAACGAAAAACTGTTTTTT CASSYVRGNEKLFF
TRBJ2-1 TRBV12-5 few TRBD2 TGTGCTAGTGGTTTGGTACTAGCGGGAGGCGGTGGTGAGCAGTTCTTC CASGLVLAGGGGEQFF
TRBJ2-1 TRBV4-2 . TRBD2 TGTGCCAGCAGCCCGTTCCCTTGGCTAGCGGGAAGGACCTACAATGAGCAGTTCTTC CASSPFPWLAGRTYNEQFF
TRBJ2-7 TRBV5-1 . TRBD1 TGCGCCAGTACTTACCGGGACAGCTCCTACGAGCAGTACTTC CASTYRDSSYEQYF
TRBJ1-5 TRBV5-1 few TRBD1 TGCGCCAGCAGCTTCGACAGGGGGGGTCAGCCCCAGCATTTT CASSFDRGGQPQHF
TRBJ2-7 TRBV3-1/TRBV3-2 . TRBD2 TGTGCCAGCAGCCTGTACCAGGGCGGGGGCTACGAGCAGTACTTC CASSLYQGGGYEQYF
TRBJ1-2 TRBV13 . TRBD1 TGTGCCAGCAGCTCCGGGACAGGGGAAGGCTACACCTTC CASSSGTGEGYTF
TRBJ1-1 TRBV7-9 . TRBD1 TGTGCCAGCAGCTCAAAGGGACAGACGAACACTGAAGCTTTCTTT CASSSKGQTNTEAFF
TRBJ1-2 TRBV5-1 . . TGCGCCAGCAGCTCTAGGGGTGTACCTAACTATGGCTACACCTTC CASSSRGVPNYGYTF
TRBJ2-1 TRBV7-9 . . TGTGCCAGCAGCTTAGATTCGCGACTAGACGGTAATGAGCAGTTCTTC CASSLDSRLDGNEQFF
TRBJ2-5 TRBV14 . TRBD1 TGTGCCAGCAGCCAAGTGACAGGGGCACCCGGGGGTGAGACCCAGTACTTC CASSQVTGAPGGETQYF
TRBJ2-7 TRBV20-1 . . TGCAGTGCTCTCCGGGACTACGAGCAGTACTTC CSALRDYEQYF
TRBJ2-2 TRBV11-3 . . TGTGCCAGCAGCCTATTCAGCCGGGGAGCGGTCACCGGGGAGCTGTTTTTT CASSLFSRGAVTGELFF
TRBJ2-1 TRBV19 . TRBD2 TGTGCCAGTAGTCCTCTAGCGGCCTCCTACAATGAGCAGTTCTTC CASSPLAASYNEQFF